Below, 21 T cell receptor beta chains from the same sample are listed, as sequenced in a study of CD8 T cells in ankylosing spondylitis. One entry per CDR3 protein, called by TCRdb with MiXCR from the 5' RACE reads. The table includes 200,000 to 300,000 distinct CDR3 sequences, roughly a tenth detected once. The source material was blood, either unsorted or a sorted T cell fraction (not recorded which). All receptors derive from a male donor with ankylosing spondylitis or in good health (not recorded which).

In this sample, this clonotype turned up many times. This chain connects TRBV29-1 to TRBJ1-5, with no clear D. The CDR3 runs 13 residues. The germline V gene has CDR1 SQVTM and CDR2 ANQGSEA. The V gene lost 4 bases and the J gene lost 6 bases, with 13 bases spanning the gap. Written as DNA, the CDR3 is TGCAGCGTTGTGAGTATAGGAGGTCAGCCCCAGCATTTT. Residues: CSVVSIGGQPQHF.

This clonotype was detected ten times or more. The CDR3 DNA follows: TGCAGTGCTAGAGAACTAGCGGGAGCGGGGAATGAGCAGTTCTTC. Its protein is CSARELAGAGNEQFF. The chain recombines TRBV20-1 with TRBJ2-1, with 11 bases aligning to TRBD2. The CDR3 is 15 amino acids. J lost 7 bases, V lost 0 bases, and 5 bases had no gene match. CDR1 and CDR2 (germline): DFQATT, SNEGSKA (reference sequence).

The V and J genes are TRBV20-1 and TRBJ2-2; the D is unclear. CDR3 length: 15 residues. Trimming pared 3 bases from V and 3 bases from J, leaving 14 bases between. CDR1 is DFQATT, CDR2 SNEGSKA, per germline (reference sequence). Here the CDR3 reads CSASYRLSDTGELFF. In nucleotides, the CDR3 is TGCAGTGCTAGTTACAGACTCTCAGACACCGGGGAGCTGTTTTTT.

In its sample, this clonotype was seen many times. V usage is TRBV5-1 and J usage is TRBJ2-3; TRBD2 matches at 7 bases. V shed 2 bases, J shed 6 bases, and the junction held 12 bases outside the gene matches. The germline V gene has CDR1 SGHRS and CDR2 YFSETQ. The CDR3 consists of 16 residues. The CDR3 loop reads CASSLSSGLVRDTQYF. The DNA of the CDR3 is TGCGCCAGCAGCTTATCTAGCGGACTGGTTCGGGATACGCAGTATTTT.

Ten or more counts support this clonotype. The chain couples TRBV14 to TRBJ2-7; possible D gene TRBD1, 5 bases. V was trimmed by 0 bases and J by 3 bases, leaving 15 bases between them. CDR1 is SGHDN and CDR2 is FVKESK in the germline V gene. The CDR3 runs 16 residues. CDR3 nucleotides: TGTGCCAGCAGCCAAGAAGCAGGGCGCAGTTTCTACGAGCAGTACTTC. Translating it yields CASSQEAGRSFYEQYF.

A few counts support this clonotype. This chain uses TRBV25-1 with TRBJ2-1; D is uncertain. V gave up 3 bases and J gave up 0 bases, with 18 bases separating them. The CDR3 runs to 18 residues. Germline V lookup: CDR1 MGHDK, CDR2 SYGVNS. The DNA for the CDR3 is TGTGCCAGCAGTGAGGATGACGGCCGAAGCATCTCCTACAATGAGCAGTTCTTC. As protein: CASSEDDGRSISYNEQFF.

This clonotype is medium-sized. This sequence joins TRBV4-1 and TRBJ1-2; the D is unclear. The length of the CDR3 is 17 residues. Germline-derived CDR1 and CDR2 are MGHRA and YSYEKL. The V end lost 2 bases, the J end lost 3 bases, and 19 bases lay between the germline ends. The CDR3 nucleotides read TGCGCCAGCAGCCAAAATGTGATTGTTGGCCCAGACTATGGCTACACCTTC. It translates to CASSQNVIVGPDYGYTF.

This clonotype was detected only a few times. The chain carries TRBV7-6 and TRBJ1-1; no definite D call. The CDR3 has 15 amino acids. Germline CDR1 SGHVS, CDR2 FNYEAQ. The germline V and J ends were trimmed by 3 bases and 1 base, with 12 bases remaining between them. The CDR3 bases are TGTGCCAGCAGCTTTAATGGCGGCCAGAACACTGAAGCTTTCTTT. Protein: CASSFNGGQNTEAFF.

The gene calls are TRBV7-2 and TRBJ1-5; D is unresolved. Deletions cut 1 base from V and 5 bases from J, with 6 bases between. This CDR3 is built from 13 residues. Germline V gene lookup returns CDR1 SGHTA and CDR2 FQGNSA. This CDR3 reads CASSLGSHQPQHF. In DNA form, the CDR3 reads TGTGCCAGCAGCTTAGGGTCCCATCAGCCCCAGCATTTT.

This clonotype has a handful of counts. The CDR3 spells CASGGQGSTGELFF. The CDR3 DNA is TGTGCCAGCGGGGGACAGGGATCCACCGGGGAGCTGTTTTTT. This rearrangement joins TRBV12-3 or TRBV12-4 to TRBJ2-2; 9 positions match TRBD1. J gave up 4 bases and V 8 bases, and 5 bases lay outside the gene matches. This CDR3 contains 14 residues.

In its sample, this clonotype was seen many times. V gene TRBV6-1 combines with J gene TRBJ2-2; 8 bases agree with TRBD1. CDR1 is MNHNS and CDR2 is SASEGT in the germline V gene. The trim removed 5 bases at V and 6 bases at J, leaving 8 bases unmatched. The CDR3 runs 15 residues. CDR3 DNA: TGTGCCAGCAGTCCCGGACAGGGTAGGCCCGGGGAGCTGTTTTTT. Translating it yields CASSPGQGRPGELFF.

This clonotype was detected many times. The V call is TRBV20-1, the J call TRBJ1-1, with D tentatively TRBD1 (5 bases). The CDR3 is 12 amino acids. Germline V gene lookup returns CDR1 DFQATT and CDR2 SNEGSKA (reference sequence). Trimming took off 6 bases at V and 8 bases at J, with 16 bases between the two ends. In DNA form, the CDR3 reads TGCAGTGCCCCAAGCAGGGAGCAAGAAGCTTTCTTT. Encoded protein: CSAPSREQEAFF.

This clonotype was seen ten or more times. CDR3 in DNA: TGTGCCTGGAGTGTACCCTACGAGCAGTACTTC. As protein: CAWSVPYEQYF. The chain couples TRBV30 to TRBJ2-7; no definite D call. In germline, CDR1 is GTSNPN, CDR2 SVGIG (reference sequence). This CDR3 comprises 11 residues. V lost 0 bases to trimming and J lost 2 bases, with 2 bases between them. Filled out from reference TRBV30 and TRBJ2-7, the complete variable domain reads SQTIHQWPATLVQPVGSPLSLECTVEGTSNPNLYWYRQAAGRGLQLLFYSVGIGQISSEVPQNLSASRPQDRQFILSSKKLLLSDSGFYLCAWSVPYEQYFGPGTRLTVT.

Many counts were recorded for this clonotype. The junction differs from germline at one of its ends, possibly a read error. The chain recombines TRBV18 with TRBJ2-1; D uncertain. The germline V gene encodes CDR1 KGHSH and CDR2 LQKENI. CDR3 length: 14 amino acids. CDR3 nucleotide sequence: TGTGCCACCTCAAGAGCCCACTCCTACAATGAGCAGTTCTTC. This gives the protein CATSRAHSYNEQFF.

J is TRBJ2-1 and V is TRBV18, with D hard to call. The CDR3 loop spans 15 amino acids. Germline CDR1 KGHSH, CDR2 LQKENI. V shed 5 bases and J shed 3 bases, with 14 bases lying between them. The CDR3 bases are TGTGCCAGCTCATCGATTTGGATAAGCTACAATGAGCAGTTCTTC. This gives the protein CASSSIWISYNEQFF.

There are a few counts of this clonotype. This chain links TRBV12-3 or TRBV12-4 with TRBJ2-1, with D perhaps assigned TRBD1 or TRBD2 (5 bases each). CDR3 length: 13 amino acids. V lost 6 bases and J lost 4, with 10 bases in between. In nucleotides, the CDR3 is TGTGCCAGCAGCTGGGACCCTTACAATGAGCAGTTCTTC. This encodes CASSWDPYNEQFF.

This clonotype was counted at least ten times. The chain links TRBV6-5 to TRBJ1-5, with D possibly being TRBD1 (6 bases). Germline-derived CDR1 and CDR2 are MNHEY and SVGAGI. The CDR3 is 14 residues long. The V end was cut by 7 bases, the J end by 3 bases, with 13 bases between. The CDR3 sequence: CASIRDTDNQPQHF. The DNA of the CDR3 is TGTGCCAGCATTAGGGACACGGACAATCAGCCCCAGCATTTT.

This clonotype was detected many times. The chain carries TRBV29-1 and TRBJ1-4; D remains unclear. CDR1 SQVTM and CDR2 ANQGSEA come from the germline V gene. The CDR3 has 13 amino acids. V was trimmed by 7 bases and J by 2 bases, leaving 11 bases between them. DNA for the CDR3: TGCAGCGCCCGACCGACTACTAATGAAAAACTGTTTTTT. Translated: CSARPTTNEKLFF.

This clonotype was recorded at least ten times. The CDR3 loop reads CASSQDNSPLHF. The CDR3 region has the DNA TGCGCCAGCAGCCAGGATAATTCACCCCTCCACTTT. The chain couples TRBV5-1 to TRBJ1-6; D not resolved. The germline V and J ends were trimmed by 4 bases and 5 bases, with 4 bases remaining between them. The germline V gene encodes CDR1 SGHRS and CDR2 YFSETQ. This CDR3 comprises 12 residues.

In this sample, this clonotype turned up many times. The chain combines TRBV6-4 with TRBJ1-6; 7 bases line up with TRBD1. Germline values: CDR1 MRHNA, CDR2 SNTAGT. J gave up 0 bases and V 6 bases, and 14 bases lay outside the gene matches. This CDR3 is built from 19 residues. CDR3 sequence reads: CASSHGTVGDLSYNSPLHF. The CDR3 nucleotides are TGTGCCAGCAGCCACGGGACAGTTGGGGATCTCTCCTATAATTCACCCCTCCACTTT.

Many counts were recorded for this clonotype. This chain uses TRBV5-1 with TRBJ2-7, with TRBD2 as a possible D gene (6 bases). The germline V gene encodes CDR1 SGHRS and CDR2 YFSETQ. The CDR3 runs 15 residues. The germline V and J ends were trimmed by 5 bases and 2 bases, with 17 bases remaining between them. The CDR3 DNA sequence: TGCGCCAGCAGTGGGAGAACGGGACTCCCCTACGAGCAGTACTTC. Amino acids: CASSGRTGLPYEQYF.